Below are 12 T cell receptor beta chains sequenced from a single sample in a study of cytomegalovirus exposure and HLA in healthy donors. It was with 60 Vbeta and 13 Jbeta primers that the PCR ran. Clones were read by immunoSEQ multiplex PCR, and TCRdb kept only the in-frame ones, dropping some. The sample lists approximately 180,000 clones, roughly 87% occurring once. Sequencing was done on a sample of PBMCs. These receptors all come from a girl under three years old in good health and CMV-seronegative.

V is TRBV7-7 and J is TRBJ1-1; 7 bases align to TRBD1. The CDR3 consists of 15 residues. The germline gives CDR1 SSHAT, CDR2 FNYEAQ (reference sequence). After removal of 5 bases from V and 2 bases from J, the junction contained 8 bases not matched to a gene. The CDR3, as DNA: TGTGCCAGCAGCCCCCTGACAGGGCGAAACACTGAAGCTTTCTTT. It translates to CASSPLTGRNTEAFF.

V gene TRBV11-2 combines with J gene TRBJ1-1; no clear D. This CDR3 has 15 amino acids. Trimming shortened V by 5 bases and J by 0 bases, and 13 bases separated the two germline ends. Per the germline V gene, CDR1 is SGHAT and CDR2 is FQNNGV. CDR3 sequence: CASSRAGSVNTEAFF. In DNA form, the CDR3 reads TGTGCCAGCAGCCGAGCGGGGTCGGTGAACACTGAAGCTTTCTTT.

V is TRBV7-9 and J is TRBJ2-7, with a possible D match to TRBD2 (6 bases). This CDR3 spans 14 amino acids. Germline-derived CDR1 and CDR2 are SEHNR and FQNEAQ (reference sequence). With 1 base removed from V and 4 bases from J, the gap between germline ends came to 11 bases. CDR3 nucleotide sequence: TGTGCCAGCAGCTTAGTGGCTAGCGAGTACGAGCAGTACTTC. It codes for CASSLVASEYEQYF.

With regard to this clone: Other DNA sequences in this specimen translate into the identical CDR3. The J gene is TRBJ2-3, the V gene TRBV5-1; D uncertain. The CDR3 loop spans 14 amino acids. V lost 0 bases and J 3 bases, leaving 8 bases between the germline ends. Per germline, CDR1 SGHRS and CDR2 YFSETQ. The CDR3 sequence: CASSLGAVTDTQYF. CDR3 nucleotide sequence: TGCGCCAGCAGCTTGGGCGCGGTTACAGATACGCAGTATTTT.

The genes are TRBV5-1 and TRBJ2-7; maybe TRBD1 (5 bases). CDR3 length equals 13 residues. Germline V lookup: CDR1 SGHRS, CDR2 YFSETQ. Trimming removed 9 bases from V and 2 bases from J, with 15 bases in between. In DNA, the CDR3 is TGCGCCACCGCCGTTGGGGCCGCCTACGAGCAGTACTTC. Its protein product is CATAVGAAYEQYF.

The chain couples TRBV6-1 to TRBJ1-2; 8 positions match TRBD1. V lost 2 bases to trimming and J lost 4 bases; unmatched junction nucleotides: 9. This CDR3 is 16 amino acids long. Germline V CDR1 and CDR2: MNHNS, SASEGT. The chain's CDR3 is CASSERGEGQVYGYTF. The DNA of the CDR3 is TGTGCCAGCAGTGAAAGAGGAGAGGGACAGGTCTATGGCTACACCTTC.

The chain has TRBV27 and TRBJ1-4; TRBD1 matches 9 bases. The V gene's germline CDR1 is MNHEY and CDR2 SMNVEV (reference sequence). The CDR3 is made up of 15 amino acids. J was trimmed by 4 bases and V by 3 bases; bases with no gene match: 3. The CDR3, as DNA: TGTGCCAGCAGTTTCGGGACAGGGTTTAATGAAAAACTGTTTTTT. Its translation is CASSFGTGFNEKLFF.

The gene calls are TRBV5-1 and TRBJ2-5; TRBD1 agrees at 8 bases. The CDR3 sequence is 16 residues long. Germline V gene lookup returns CDR1 SGHRS and CDR2 YFSETQ. V shed 2 bases and J 7 bases; nucleotides not matched to a gene: 13. CDR3 amino acids: CASSFGSRDRLVTQYF. Here the CDR3 DNA reads TGCGCCAGCAGCTTTGGATCGCGGGACAGGTTGGTGACCCAGTACTTC.

This chain joins TRBV4-3 and TRBJ1-4; TRBD1 matches at 7 bases. Per germline, CDR1 LGHNA and CDR2 YSLEER. V lost 0 bases, J lost 5 bases, and 9 bases stayed unmatched. The CDR3 extends over 17 amino acids. CDR3 residues: CASSQDPRDSENEKLFF. CDR3 coding DNA: TGCGCCAGCAGCCAAGACCCGCGGGACAGCGAAAATGAAAAACTGTTTTTT.

The chain joins TRBV18 to TRBJ2-7; D not certain. From germline, CDR1 is KGHSH and CDR2 LQKENI. Trimming pared 3 bases from V and 2 bases from J, leaving 8 bases between. The CDR3 totals 13 residues. CDR3 sequence (DNA): TGTGCCAGCTCACCTCAGGAAACCTACGAGCAGTACTTC. Translating it yields CASSPQETYEQYF.

The chain couples TRBV6-1 to TRBJ2-7, with D maybe TRBD2 (6 bases). Germline V gene data show CDR1 as MNHNS and CDR2 as SASEGT. The ends were cut back, 3 bases at V and 0 bases at J, with 15 bases in the middle. The CDR3 covers 16 residues. This CDR3 reads CASSDPRAGSSYEQYF. DNA of the CDR3: TGTGCCAGCAGTGACCCTCGGGCGGGGAGCTCCTACGAGCAGTACTTC.

The chain recombines TRBV27 with TRBJ2-5, with 11 bases that match TRBD2. The germline gives CDR1 MNHEY, CDR2 SMNVEV (reference sequence). V shed 6 bases, J shed 3 bases, and the junction held 9 bases outside the gene matches. This CDR3 has 16 amino acids. CDR3 nucleotides: TGTGCCAGCAGGGGGCTAGCGGGAGGTTGGGAAGAGACCCAGTACTTC. Residues: CASRGLAGGWEETQYF.